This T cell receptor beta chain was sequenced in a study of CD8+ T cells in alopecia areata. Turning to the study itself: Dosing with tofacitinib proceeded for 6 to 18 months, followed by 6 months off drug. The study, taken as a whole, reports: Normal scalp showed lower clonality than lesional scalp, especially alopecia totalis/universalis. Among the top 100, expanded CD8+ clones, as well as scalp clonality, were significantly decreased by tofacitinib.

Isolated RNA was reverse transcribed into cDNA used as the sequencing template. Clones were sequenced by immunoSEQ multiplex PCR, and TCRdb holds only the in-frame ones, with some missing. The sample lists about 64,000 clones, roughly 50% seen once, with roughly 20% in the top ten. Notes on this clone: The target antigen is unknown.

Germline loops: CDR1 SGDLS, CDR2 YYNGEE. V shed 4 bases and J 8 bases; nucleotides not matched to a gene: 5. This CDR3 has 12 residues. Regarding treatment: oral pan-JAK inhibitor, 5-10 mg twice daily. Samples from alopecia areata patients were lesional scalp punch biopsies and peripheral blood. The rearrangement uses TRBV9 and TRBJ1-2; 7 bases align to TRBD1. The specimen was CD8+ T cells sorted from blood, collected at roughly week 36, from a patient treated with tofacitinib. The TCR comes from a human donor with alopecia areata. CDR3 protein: CASSQQGYGYTF. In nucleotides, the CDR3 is TGTGCCAGCAGCCAACAGGGGTACGGCTACACCTTC.